Sequencing of this TCR beta chain was carried out in a study of blood T cells in healthy people across ages. General study findings and limits: PBMCs were not sorted, which prevented a conclusive comparison of naive versus antigen-experienced cells.

In germline, CDR1 is MNHEY, CDR2 SVGAGI. The trim removed 6 bases at V and 6 bases at J, leaving 8 bases unmatched. The CDR3 consists of 15 residues. It was with a sample-barcoded 5' primer and a J-beta primer mix that a second PCR of roughly 6 to 12 cycles was run. A template-switch adaptor containing 12 random nucleotides labeled each cDNA molecule. TCRdb ran MiXCR on the 5' RACE reads and lists one entry per CDR3 protein. The data hold 380,000 or so distinct CDR3 sequences, with about half observed a single time. This clonotype was found many times. The antigen is undetermined. The receptor comes from a man aged 55 to 70 in good health. V gene TRBV6-5 combines with J gene TRBJ2-3, with 11 positions matching TRBD2. Material for sequencing was blood. The CDR3 region is CASRRLAGGLDTQYF. In DNA, the CDR3 is TGTGCCAGCAGGAGGTTAGCGGGAGGGTTGGATACGCAGTATTTT.